Described below is a single T cell receptor (beta chain) sequence and its context. What this receptor recognizes is not known. No base quality information exists; no much larger clone differs at one position. One collaborating source in Seattle enrolled patients while the patients were actively infected and followed the patients over time throughout the course of disease. The collaborating institutions used their own protocols to collect whole blood in K2EDTA tubes. For TCRbeta analysis, collaborator samples were shipped as frozen whole blood, as isolated PBMCs, or as DNA extracted from either sample type. This entry is derived from a study of blood T cell repertoires in COVID-19 (dated by TCRdb to 2020 to 2022). Regarding the complete study: Samples from collaborators originated in the United States, Italy and Spain and spanned both the acute and convalescent phases of COVID-19. The prospective study material was composed of cDNA or gDNA derived from T cells, B-cell-depleted T cells, or PBMCs. Where available, HLA class I and class II types were taken from metadata supplied by the sample provider and were not determined by assay-based typing. The sample metadata nearly always contained a de-identified subject ID, COVID-19 status, age in years and sex. Subjects who had been exposed to COVID-19, were actively infected with it, or had recovered from it provided the deeply sampled blood TCRbeta repertoires that made up the dataset. Samples came from the ongoing ImmuneRACE study (first 160 participants) plus 1,254 subjects from 6 global collaborators. The repertoires were made available in a free public database intended to serve as a resource for research on the immune response to SARS-CoV-2.

The CDR3 runs 12 amino acids, cysteine and phenylalanine included. Kept here is only the CDR3 DNA, which spans 36 bases and is read in frame from base 1. In the germline V gene (reference sequence), CDR1 corresponds to MNHNY and CDR2 to SVGAGI. V ends up 7 bases short and J 9 bases short, with an unmatched junction base count of 7. What the authors observed across the whole study: The quantity of clinical and demographic metadata differed by source and by participant and was supplied without curation.

TCRbeta CDR3 regions were amplified from genomic DNA by means of the immunoSEQ Assay, a bias-controlled multiplex PCR. Regarding the original processing steps: Nucleated cell counts per sample were estimated from amplification of reference gene primers within the assay. To quantify the absolute abundance of each unique TCRbeta CDR3 rearrangement, sequence reads were collapsed and filtered. For each sample, productive Simpson clonality was calculated by taking the square root of Simpson's diversity index across productive rearrangements. TCRdb carries this immuneACCESS record with in-frame sequences only. Its versions omit some clonotypes, under half of them owing to an unresolved V gene in the studies checked, with the rest unexplained. That table is the source of V, J and clone size, and D and trimming were worked out from the DNA. This sample gives about 150,000 clones in total; around 83% of them show up just once. The ten largest clones add up to 9.5% to 13% of the sample.

The sequence joins TRBV6-6 to TRBJ2-3, and 7 bases in between align with TRBD2. Sequencing was done on a sample of peripheral blood. This clonotype was obtained from a woman aged 55-70 years with COVID-19, enrolled during active disease. CDR3 reads: CASTLFGGTQYF. The DNA sequence is TGTGCCAGCACCCTTTTCGGGGGGACGCAGTATTTT.